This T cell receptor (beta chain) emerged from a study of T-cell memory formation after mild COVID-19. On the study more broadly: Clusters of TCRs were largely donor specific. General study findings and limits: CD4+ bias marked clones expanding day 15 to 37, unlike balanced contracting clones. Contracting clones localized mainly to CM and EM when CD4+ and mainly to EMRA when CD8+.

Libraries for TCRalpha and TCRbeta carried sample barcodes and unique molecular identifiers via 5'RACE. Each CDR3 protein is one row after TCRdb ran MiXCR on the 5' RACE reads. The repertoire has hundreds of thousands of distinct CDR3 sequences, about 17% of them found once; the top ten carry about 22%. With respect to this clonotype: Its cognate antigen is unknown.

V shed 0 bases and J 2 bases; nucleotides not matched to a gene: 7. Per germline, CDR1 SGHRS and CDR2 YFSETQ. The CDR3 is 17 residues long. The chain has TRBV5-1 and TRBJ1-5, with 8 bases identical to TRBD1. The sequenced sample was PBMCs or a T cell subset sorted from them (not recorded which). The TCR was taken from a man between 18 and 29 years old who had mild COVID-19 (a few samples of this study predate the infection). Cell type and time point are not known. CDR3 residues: CASSLGTGSIGNQPQHF. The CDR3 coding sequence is TGCGCCAGCAGCTTGGGGACAGGGTCCATTGGCAATCAGCCCCAGCATTTT.